This T cell receptor beta chain was captured by sequencing in a study of T cell clonality in common variable immunodeficiency. Equal genomic DNA amounts from CVID and control samples were sequenced. The table came from immunoSEQ multiplex PCR; TCRdb's copy has only in-frame clones and leaves some out. This sample has about 34,000 clones and no singletons, with 0.95% in the ten largest. This clone was found many times. The read ends 3 residues shy of where the CDR3 ends; the end is completed using the germline J gene. CDR1 is SGHVS and CDR2 is FQNEAQ in the germline V gene. This CDR3 has 14 amino acids.

The clonotype was recovered from a person aged 18 to 70 in good health. The sequenced material came from peripheral blood mononuclear cells. The chain joins TRBV7-8 to TRBJ1-2, with 7 bases aligning to TRBD1. CDR3 in amino acids: CASSFRGQASSYTF. The CDR3 DNA, read in part, is TGTGCCAGCAGCTTCCGCGGACAGGCGTCGAGC.